This TCR beta chain was documented in a study of control samples from healthy donors and cancer patients. The method was immunoSEQ multiplex PCR; TCRdb's version includes in-frame clones alone and lacks a portion of them. The table lists more than 85,000 clones, 70% to 85% of them singletons. Germline CDR1 reads SGHTA; CDR2 reads FQGNSA. V was cut by 2 bases and J by 3 bases, with 8 bases left in between. CDR3 length: 13 amino acids. The TCR originated in a man aged 70-80 years with lung cancer. Sequenced input: PBMCs. V gene TRBV7-2 combines with J gene TRBJ2-7; no clear D gene. The CDR3 sequence: CASSLTSGYEQYF. CDR3 nucleotides: TGTGCCAGCAGCTTAACGTCCGGCTACGAGCAGTACTTC.